What follows is one TCR beta chain and its context. Per the original methods: Reference gene primer amplification in the assay estimated nucleated cell counts. The data were produced by immunoSEQ multiplex PCR, yet TCRdb's version contains in-frame clones alone and is incomplete. V, J and clone size derive from that table, while D and trimming were established from the DNA sequence. Of 350,000 to 500,000 clones listed, nearly 90% are singletons. The data were obtained in a study of blood T cell repertoires in COVID-19. Study context: The origin of the acute and convalescent COVID-19 samples was the United States, Italy and Spain.

Across fewer than 25 US areas, participants ranged in age from about 18 to 90 years. Participant reports of clinical history set cohort assignment. The germline CDR1 and CDR2 sequences are SGHRS and YFSETQ. The trim removed 4 bases at V and 6 bases at J, leaving 8 bases unmatched. CDR3 size: 15 residues. The sample taken for sequencing was PBMCs or T cells enriched from blood (not recorded which). The clonotype was recovered from a woman under 30 who had been exposed to COVID-19. The gene calls are TRBV5-1 and TRBJ1-2; the match to TRBD1 covers 11 bases. CDR3 in DNA: TGCGCCAGCAGCACCGGGACAGGGGGAGGGGATGGCTACACCTTC. Translated, it gives CASSTGTGGGDGYTF.